The entry below describes one T cell receptor (beta chain). This specimen belongs to a study of monozygotic twins with inflammatory bowel disease. CDR3 length equals 16 residues. The V gene's germline CDR1 is LNHDA and CDR2 SQIVND (reference sequence). Researchers isolated total RNA from whole blood without sorting T cells. Reprocessing the 5' RACE reads, TCRdb reports a single entry for every CDR3 protein and omits DNA. The listing records tens of thousands of distinct CDR3 sequences. The specimen was blood. This clonotype was obtained from a human donor with ulcerative colitis or Crohn's disease, or a healthy co-twin of an affected twin (not recorded which). The V gene is TRBV19, the J gene TRBJ1-6. CDR3 in amino acids: CAIPSGWVGNNSPLHF.